These 16 T cell receptor beta chains were all obtained from the same sample, sequenced in a study of response to subunit inactivated influenza vaccine. TCRdb analysed the RT-PCR reads with MiXCR anew, one entry per CDR3 protein. The sample comprises about 500,000 distinct CDR3 sequences, approximately 16% of which are singletons, and 3% rests with the top ten. Material: CD4+ T cells sorted from PBMCs, obtained less than 30 months after vaccination. Every receptor here comes from a man in his fifties or sixties who received an inactivated influenza vaccine.

The chain is built from TRBV21-1 and TRBJ1-1. TRBV21-1 is shown as a pseudogene. The CDR3 is made up of 12 amino acids. CDR3 coding DNA: TGTGCCAGCAGCAAAGCGGGGGTATTAACTTTCTTT. Protein: CASSKAGVLTFF.

This clonotype was detected many times. The genes are TRBV4-2 and TRBJ2-5, with 9 bases identical to TRBD2. V lost 4 bases, J lost 4 bases, and 4 bases stayed unmatched. Germline V gene data show CDR1 as LGHNA and CDR2 as YNFKEQ. The CDR3 is 14 residues long. CDR3 protein: CASSPGAGGETQYF. CDR3 sequence (DNA): TGTGCCAGCAGCCCCGGAGCGGGGGGAGAGACCCAGTACTTC.

V usage is TRBV10-3 and J usage is TRBJ1-4; weak D call: TRBD1 (5 bases). The CDR3 covers 14 residues. Trimming cost V 6 bases and J 0 bases, with 8 bases left between them. Germline CDR1 and CDR2: ENHRY and SYGVKD. The CDR3 reads CAIRNRTTNEKLFF. The CDR3 nucleotides read TGTGCCATCAGAAACAGGACAACTAATGAAAAACTGTTTTTT.

This clonotype has at least ten counts. The rearrangement joins TRBV7-2 to TRBJ1-1; tentative D call: TRBD1 (6 bases). The CDR3 runs to 13 residues. V lost 8 bases, J lost 4 bases, and 14 bases lay in between. In germline, CDR1 is SGHTA, CDR2 FQGNSA. DNA for the CDR3: TGTGCCAGCGGATGGGGGGCGAGCACTGAAGCTTTCTTT. It codes for CASGWGASTEAFF.

This clonotype was observed a handful of times. The chain employs TRBV5-1 and TRBJ2-3, with TRBD2 as a possible D gene (6 bases). Germline values: CDR1 SGHRS, CDR2 YFSETQ. The germline V and J ends were trimmed by 0 bases and 6 bases, with 14 bases remaining between them. The CDR3 contains 15 residues. The CDR3 nucleotides are TGCGCCAGCAGCTTGGTCCCAGGGAGGTCGGATACGCAGTATTTT. Translation gives CASSLVPGRSDTQYF.

In this sample, this clonotype turned up a few times. The chain uses TRBV5-5 and TRBJ2-3, with TRBD2 matching 9 bases. Trimming took 0 bases from V and 7 from J; bases not matched to a gene: 6. The CDR3 runs 15 residues. In germline, CDR1 is SGHKS, CDR2 YYEKEE (reference sequence). The CDR3: CASSLAAGGPNTQYF. CDR3 sequence (DNA): TGTGCCAGCAGCTTGGCGGCGGGGGGGCCGAATACGCAGTATTTT.

This clonotype was detected a few times. The chain uses TRBV6-2 or TRBV6-3 and TRBJ2-1; 7 bases map to TRBD2. V shed 2 bases, J shed 3 bases, and the junction held 4 bases outside the gene matches. The CDR3 totals 15 residues. CDR1 and CDR2 from the germline V gene are MNHEY and SVGEGT. CDR3 sequence: CASSYVSGVYNEQFF. The CDR3 DNA reads as TGTGCCAGCAGTTACGTCAGCGGGGTCTACAATGAGCAGTTCTTC.

This clonotype was seen a handful of times. The chain joins TRBV6-2 or TRBV6-3 to TRBJ2-3; D is perhaps TRBD2 (6 bases). The CDR3 contains 17 residues. From germline, CDR1 is MNHEY and CDR2 SVGEGT. V was trimmed by 3 bases and J by 1 base, leaving 17 bases between them. The CDR3 loop is CASSYFRRDLRTDTQYF. Written as DNA, the CDR3 is TGTGCCAGCAGTTATTTTAGGCGGGACCTACGCACAGATACGCAGTATTTT.

This clonotype was seen a handful of times. The chain joins TRBV12-3 or TRBV12-4 to TRBJ2-1, with D unclear. V was trimmed by 5 bases and J by 3 bases, leaving 17 bases between them. CDR3 length equals 16 residues. The CDR3: CASSPEDKVLYNEQFF. The CDR3 DNA reads TGTGCCAGCAGTCCCGAAGACAAGGTTCTCTACAATGAGCAGTTCTTC.

This clonotype was counted between two and nine times. The chain uses TRBV15 and TRBJ2-7, with D unresolved. The length of the CDR3 is 13 residues. V was shortened by 0 bases and J by 3 bases, with 6 bases between the two germline ends. From germline, CDR1 is LNHNV and CDR2 YYDKDF (reference sequence). In DNA, the CDR3 is TGTGCCACCAGCAGAGAACTGAACTACGAGCAGTACTTC. This encodes CATSRELNYEQYF. Drawing the rest from reference TRBV15 and TRBJ2-7, the complete variable domain is DAMVIQNPRYQVTQFGKPVTLSCSQTLNHNVMYWYQQKSSQAPKLLFHYYDKDFNNEADTPDNFQSRRPNTSFCFLDIRSPGLGDTAMYLCATSRELNYEQYFGPGTRLTVT.

This clonotype was seen repeatedly, ten times or more. The V gene is TRBV6-5, the J gene TRBJ2-4; possible D gene TRBD1, 5 bases. The CDR3 covers 14 residues. Germline V CDR1 and CDR2: MNHEY, SVGAGI. With 0 bases removed from V and 5 bases from J, the gap between germline ends came to 8 bases. The CDR3 bases are TGTGCCAGCAGTTACTCGCTGACAGAAAACATTCAGTACTTC. Its translation is CASSYSLTENIQYF.

The chain is built from TRBV5-1 and TRBJ2-7, with 8 bases aligning to TRBD2. This CDR3 comprises 17 residues. CDR1 and CDR2 from the germline V gene are SGHRS and YFSETQ. With V trimmed by 5 bases and J by 0 bases, 13 bases remained unmatched. CDR3 loop: CASRPIPGTRFSYEQYF. CDR3 sequence (DNA): TGCGCCAGCAGACCTATTCCGGGGACTAGATTCTCCTACGAGCAGTACTTC. Full variable domain (remainder filled in from reference TRBV5-1 and TRBJ2-7): KAGVTQTPRYLIKTRGQQVTLSCSPISGHRSVSWYQQTPGQGLQFLFEYFSETQRNKGNFPGRFSGRQFSNSRSEMNVSTLELGDSALYLCASRPIPGTRFSYEQYFGPGTRLTVT.

The sample holds a few counts of this clonotype. The gene calls are TRBV7-2 and TRBJ2-3, with 9 bases that match TRBD2. V lost 5 bases and J lost 2; bases outside the gene matches: 8. Germline CDR1 reads SGHTA; CDR2 reads FQGNSA. The CDR3 length is 16 residues. The CDR3 reads CASSALTSGYTDTQYF. The CDR3 DNA follows: TGTGCCAGCAGCGCCTTGACTAGCGGTTACACAGATACGCAGTATTTT.

V is TRBV7-2 and J is TRBJ2-4; either TRBD1 or TRBD2 may fit D (5 bases each). The CDR3 length is 13 residues. Trimming removed 4 bases from V and 8 bases from J, with 12 bases in between. The germline gives CDR1 SGHTA, CDR2 FQGNSA. In nucleotides, the CDR3 is TGTGCCAGCAGCTCAGGGATGGGGGACATTCAGTACTTC. It yields the protein CASSSGMGDIQYF.

This sequence joins TRBV4-3 and TRBJ2-5; TRBD1 matches 7 bases. The J segment lost 2 bases and the V segment lost 0 bases, leaving 3 bases of the junction unmatched. This CDR3 is 15 amino acids long. Germline assignment: CDR1 LGHNA and CDR2 YSLEER. The CDR3 region is CASSQEGGRQETQYF. CDR3 nucleotides: TGCGCCAGCAGCCAAGAAGGGGGCCGTCAAGAGACCCAGTACTTC.

The table lists this clonotype with many counts. The chain employs TRBV5-1 and TRBJ2-7, with 7 bases that match TRBD1. Germline lookup yields CDR1 SGHRS and CDR2 YFSETQ. The J segment lost 5 bases and the V segment lost 4 bases, leaving 12 bases of the junction unmatched. This CDR3 is 15 amino acids long. The CDR3, as DNA: TGCGCCAGCAGCCCCCGGGACAGTTCCCAGGACGAGCAGTACTTC. Translating gives CASSPRDSSQDEQYF.